The T cell receptor beta chain described here comes from a study of T-cell reconstitution after alpha-beta-depleted transplantation in children. This clonotype was detected a few times. Preparation of the TCRbeta library used unique molecular identifiers. MiXCR, applied by TCRdb to the PCR reads, yields one record per CDR3 protein. The data hold approximately 400,000 distinct CDR3 sequences, with approximately 11% observed a single time. This sequence originates from a human donor who donated a stem cell graft to a child with acute myeloid leukemia. The source material was PBMCs from the stem cell graft donor, sampled from the stem cell graft.

DNA for the CDR3: TGTGCCAGCAGTGAATTGGGGGCGGGAGCCAAAAACATTCAGTACTTC. It codes for CASSELGAGAKNIQYF. This chain links TRBV6-1 with TRBJ2-4; D perhaps matches TRBD1 (6 bases). V lost 2 bases to trimming and J lost 0 bases, with 11 bases between them. This CDR3 is built from 16 residues. Germline assignment: CDR1 MNHNS and CDR2 SASEGT.